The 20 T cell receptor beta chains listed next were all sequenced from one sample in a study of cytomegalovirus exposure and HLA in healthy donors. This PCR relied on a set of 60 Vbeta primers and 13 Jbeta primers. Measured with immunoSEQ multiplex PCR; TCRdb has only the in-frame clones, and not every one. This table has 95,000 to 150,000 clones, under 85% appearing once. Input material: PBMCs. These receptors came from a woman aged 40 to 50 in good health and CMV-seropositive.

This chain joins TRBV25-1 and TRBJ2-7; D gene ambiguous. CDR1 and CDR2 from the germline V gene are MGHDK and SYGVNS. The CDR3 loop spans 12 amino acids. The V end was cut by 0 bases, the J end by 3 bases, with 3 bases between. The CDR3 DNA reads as TGTGCCAGCAGTGAATACAACTACGAGCAGTACTTC. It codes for CASSEYNYEQYF.

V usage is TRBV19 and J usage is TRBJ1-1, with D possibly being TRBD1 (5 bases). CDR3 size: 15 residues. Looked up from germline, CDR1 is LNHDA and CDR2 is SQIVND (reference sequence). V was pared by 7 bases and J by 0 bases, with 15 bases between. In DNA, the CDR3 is TGTGCCAGTACCTTGACGGGGGGAATGAACACTGAAGCTTTCTTT. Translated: CASTLTGGMNTEAFF.

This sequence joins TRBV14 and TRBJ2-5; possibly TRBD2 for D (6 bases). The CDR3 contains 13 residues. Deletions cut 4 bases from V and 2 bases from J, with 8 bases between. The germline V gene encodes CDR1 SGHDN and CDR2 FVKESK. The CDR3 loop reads CASSPGLQETQYF. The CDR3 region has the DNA TGTGCCAGCAGCCCGGGACTGCAAGAGACCCAGTACTTC.

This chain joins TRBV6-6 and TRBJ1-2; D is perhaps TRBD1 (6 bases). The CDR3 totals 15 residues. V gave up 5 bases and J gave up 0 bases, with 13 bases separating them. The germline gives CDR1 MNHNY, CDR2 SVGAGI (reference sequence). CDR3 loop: CASSPQGPPNYGYTF. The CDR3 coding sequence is TGTGCCAGCAGTCCCCAGGGGCCTCCTAACTATGGCTACACCTTC.

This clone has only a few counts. CDR3: CASSRTGAGYEQYF. CDR3 DNA: TGTGCCAGCAGCCGGACAGGGGCGGGTTACGAGCAGTACTTC. The chain uses TRBV28 and TRBJ2-7; 9 positions match TRBD1. The CDR3 sequence is 14 residues long. V was pared by 6 bases and J by 4 bases, with 7 bases of the junction left unmatched. CDR1 and CDR2 from the germline V gene are MDHEN and SYDVKM.

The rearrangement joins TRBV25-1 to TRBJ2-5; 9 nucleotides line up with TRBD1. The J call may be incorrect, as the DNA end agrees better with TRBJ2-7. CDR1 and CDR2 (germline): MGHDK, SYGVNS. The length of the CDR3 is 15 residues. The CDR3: CASSEPGQGRDEQYF. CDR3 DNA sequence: TGTGCCAGCAGTGAACCGGGACAGGGTCGCGACGAGCAGTACTTC.

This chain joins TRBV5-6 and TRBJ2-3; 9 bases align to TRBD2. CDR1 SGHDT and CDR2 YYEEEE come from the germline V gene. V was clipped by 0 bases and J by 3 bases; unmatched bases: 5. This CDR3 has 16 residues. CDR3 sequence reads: CASSLGPAGGTDTQYF. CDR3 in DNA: TGTGCCAGCAGCTTGGGACCAGCGGGAGGTACAGATACGCAGTATTTT.

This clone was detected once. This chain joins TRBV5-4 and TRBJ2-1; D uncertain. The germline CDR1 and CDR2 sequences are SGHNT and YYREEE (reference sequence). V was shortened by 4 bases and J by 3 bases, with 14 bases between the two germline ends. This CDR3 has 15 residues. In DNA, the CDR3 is TGTGCCAGCAGCCGTAACACAGAATACTACAATGAGCAGTTCTTC. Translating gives CASSRNTEYYNEQFF.

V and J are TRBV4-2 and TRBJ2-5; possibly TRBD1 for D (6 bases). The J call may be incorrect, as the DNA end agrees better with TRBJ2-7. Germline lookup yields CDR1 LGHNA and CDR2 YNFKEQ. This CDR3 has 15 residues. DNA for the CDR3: TGTGCCAGCAGCCAACACCGGGACACCTACTACGAGCAGTACTTC. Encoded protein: CASSQHRDTYYEQYF.

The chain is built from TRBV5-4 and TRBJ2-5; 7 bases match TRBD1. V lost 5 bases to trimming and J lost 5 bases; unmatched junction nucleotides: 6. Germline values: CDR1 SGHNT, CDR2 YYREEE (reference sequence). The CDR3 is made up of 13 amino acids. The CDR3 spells CASSPQGRETQYF. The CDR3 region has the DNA TGTGCCAGCAGTCCACAGGGGCGGGAGACCCAGTACTTC.

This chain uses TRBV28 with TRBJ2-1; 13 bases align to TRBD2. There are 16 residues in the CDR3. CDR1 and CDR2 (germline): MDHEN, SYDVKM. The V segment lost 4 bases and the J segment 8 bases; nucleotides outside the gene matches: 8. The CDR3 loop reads CASSWGLAGLFHEQFF. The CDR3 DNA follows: TGTGCCAGCAGTTGGGGACTAGCGGGATTGTTTCATGAGCAGTTCTTC.

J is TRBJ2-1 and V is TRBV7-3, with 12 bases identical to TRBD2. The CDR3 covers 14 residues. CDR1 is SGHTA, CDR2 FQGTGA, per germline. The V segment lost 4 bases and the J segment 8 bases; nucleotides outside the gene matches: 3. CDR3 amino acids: CASSSSGRAYEQFF. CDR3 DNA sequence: TGTGCCAGCAGCTCTAGCGGGAGGGCCTATGAGCAGTTCTTC.

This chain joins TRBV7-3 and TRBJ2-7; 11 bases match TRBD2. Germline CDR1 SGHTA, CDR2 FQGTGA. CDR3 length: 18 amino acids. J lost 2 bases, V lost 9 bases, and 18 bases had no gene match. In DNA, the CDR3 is TGTGCCAGTCTATGGGTGGGCCCTAGCGGGAGGTCACCCTACGAGCAGTACTTC. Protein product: CASLWVGPSGRSPYEQYF.

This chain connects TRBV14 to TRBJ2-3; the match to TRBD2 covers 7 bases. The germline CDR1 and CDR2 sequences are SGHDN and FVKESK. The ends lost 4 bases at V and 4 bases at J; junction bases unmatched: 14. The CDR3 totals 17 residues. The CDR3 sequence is CASSPKREGHTADTQYF. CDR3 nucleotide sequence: TGTGCCAGCAGCCCCAAGCGGGAAGGTCACACGGCAGATACGCAGTATTTT.

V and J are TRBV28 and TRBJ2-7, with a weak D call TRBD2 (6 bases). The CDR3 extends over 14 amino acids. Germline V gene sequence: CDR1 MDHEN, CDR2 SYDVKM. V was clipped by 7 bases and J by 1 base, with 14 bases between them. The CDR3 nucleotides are TGTGCCAGCACAGTGGGACTTCCATCCTACGAGCAGTACTTC. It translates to CASTVGLPSYEQYF.

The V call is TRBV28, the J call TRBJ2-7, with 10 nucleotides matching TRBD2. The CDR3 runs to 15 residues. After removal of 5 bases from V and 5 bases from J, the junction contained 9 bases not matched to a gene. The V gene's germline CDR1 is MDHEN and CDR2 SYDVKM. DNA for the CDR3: TGTGCCAGCAGTCAAAGCGGGAGGGCTCGAGACGAGCAGTACTTC. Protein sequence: CASSQSGRARDEQYF.

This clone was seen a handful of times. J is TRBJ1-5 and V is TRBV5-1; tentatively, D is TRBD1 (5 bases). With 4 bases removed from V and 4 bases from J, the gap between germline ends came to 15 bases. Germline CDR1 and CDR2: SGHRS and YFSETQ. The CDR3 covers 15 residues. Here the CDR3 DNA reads TGCGCCAGCAGCCTGGGGCCGCAGATAAATCAGCCCCAGCATTTT. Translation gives CASSLGPQINQPQHF.

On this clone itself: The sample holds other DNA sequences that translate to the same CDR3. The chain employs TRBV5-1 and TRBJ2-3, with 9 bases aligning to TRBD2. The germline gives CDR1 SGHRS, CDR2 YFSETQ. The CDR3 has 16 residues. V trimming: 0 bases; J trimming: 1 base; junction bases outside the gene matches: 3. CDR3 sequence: CASSLAASGGTDTQYF. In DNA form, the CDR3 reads TGCGCCAGCAGCTTGGCCGCTAGCGGGGGCACAGATACGCAGTATTTT. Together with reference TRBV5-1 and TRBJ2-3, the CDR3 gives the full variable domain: KAGVTQTPRYLIKTRGQQVTLSCSPISGHRSVSWYQQTPGQGLQFLFEYFSETQRNKGNFPGRFSGRQFSNSRSEMNVSTLELGDSALYLCASSLAASGGTDTQYFGPGTRLTVL.

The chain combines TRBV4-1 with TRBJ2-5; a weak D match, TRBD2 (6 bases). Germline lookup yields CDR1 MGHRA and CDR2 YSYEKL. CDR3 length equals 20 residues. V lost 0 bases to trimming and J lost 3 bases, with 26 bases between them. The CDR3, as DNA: TGCGCCAGCAGCCAAGATTCGGGGGATTACTGGTTAAATGGGGAAGAGACCCAGTACTTC. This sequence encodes CASSQDSGDYWLNGEETQYF.

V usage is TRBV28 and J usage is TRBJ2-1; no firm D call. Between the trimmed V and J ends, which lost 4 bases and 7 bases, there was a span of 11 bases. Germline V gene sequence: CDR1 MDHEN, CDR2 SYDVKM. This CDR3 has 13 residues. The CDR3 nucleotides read TGTGCCAGCAGTTCCTCCCTGAGGAATGAGCAGTTCTTC. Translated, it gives CASSSSLRNEQFF. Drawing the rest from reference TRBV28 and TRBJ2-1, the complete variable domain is DVKVTQSSRYLVKRTGEKVFLECVQDMDHENMFWYRQDPGLGLRLIYFSYDVKMKEKGDIPEGYSVSREKKERFSLILESASTNQTSMYLCASSSSLRNEQFFGPGTRLTVL.